These 9 T cell receptor beta chains were all obtained from the same sample, sequenced in a study of blood T cell repertoires in COVID-19. Clones were read by immunoSEQ multiplex PCR, and TCRdb kept only the in-frame ones, dropping some. The sample records 200,000 to 300,000 clones, 88% being singletons. Source material: PBMCs or T cells enriched from blood (not recorded which). Receptors were obtained from a woman in her thirties or forties with acute COVID-19.

V usage is TRBV6-6 and J usage is TRBJ2-3, with TRBD1 identical over 8 bases. CDR1 and CDR2 (germline): MNHNY, SVGAGI (reference sequence). This CDR3 comprises 17 residues. The V gene end was trimmed by 5 bases and the J gene end by 1 base; junction bases not matched to a gene: 11. The CDR3 nucleotides read TGTGCCAGCAGTCCTAGGACAGGGAGGAAGGGCACAGATACGCAGTATTTT. Its translation is CASSPRTGRKGTDTQYF.

The chain carries TRBV10-3 and TRBJ2-7; 10 positions agree with TRBD2. The trim removed 3 bases at V and 3 bases at J, leaving 8 bases unmatched. The CDR3 length is 16 residues. CDR1 is ENHRY, CDR2 SYGVKD, per germline. DNA of the CDR3: TGTGCCATCAGTGACCTCTGGCTAGCGGGAGTCTACGAGCAGTACTTC. This encodes CAISDLWLAGVYEQYF.

The CDR3 bases are TGTGCCAGCAGCTTTCCGGGAAATGAGCAGTTCTTC. Protein sequence: CASSFPGNEQFF. This chain uses TRBV9 with TRBJ2-1, with a weak D call TRBD2 (5 bases). V lost 4 bases and J lost 7, with 9 bases in between. Germline CDR1 is SGDLS and CDR2 is YYNGEE. There are 12 residues in the CDR3. Full variable domain (remainder filled in from reference TRBV9 and TRBJ2-1): DSGVTQTPKHLITATGQRVTLRCSPRSGDLSVYWYQQSLDQGLQFLIQYYNGEERAKGNILERFSAQQFPDLHSELNLSSLELGDSALYFCASSFPGNEQFFGPGTRLTVL.

J is TRBJ1-2 and V is TRBV27; the D gene is possibly TRBD1 (5 bases). Germline values: CDR1 MNHEY, CDR2 SMNVEV (reference sequence). The V and J ends lost 5 bases and 0 bases respectively, with 10 bases between them. The CDR3 runs 14 residues. CDR3 sequence reads: CASSPRGANYGYTF. The CDR3 nucleotides read TGTGCCAGCAGTCCCCGGGGGGCTAACTATGGCTACACCTTC.

The gene calls are TRBV19 and TRBJ2-1; 7 bases fit TRBD2. V dropped 7 bases and J dropped 4; count of bases not matched to a gene: 13. Germline V gives CDR1 LNHDA, CDR2 SQIVND (reference sequence). The CDR3 contains 16 residues. The DNA for the CDR3 is TGTGCCAGTACCCTAGACATGGGGGGGTTTTACAATGAGCAGTTCTTC. Translated, it gives CASTLDMGGFYNEQFF.

This clone was counted only a few times. The CDR3 protein is CAWSERSGTGYMREDNEQYF. CDR3 sequence (DNA): TGTGCCTGGAGTGAGCGATCCGGGACAGGGTATATGCGGGAGGATAACGAGCAGTACTTC. The genes are TRBV30 and TRBJ2-7, with a tentative D call TRBD1 (9 bases). This CDR3 spans 20 amino acids. Germline V CDR1 and CDR2: GTSNPN, SVGIG (reference sequence). Trimming cost V 1 base and J 5 bases, with 33 bases left between them.

V is TRBV19 and J is TRBJ1-5, with D possibly matching TRBD1 (5 bases). The CDR3 is made up of 12 amino acids. Trimming removed 1 base from V and 9 bases from J, with 7 bases in between. Germline-derived CDR1 and CDR2 are LNHDA and SQIVND (reference sequence). The CDR3 reads CASSIVGGPQHF. CDR3 bases: TGTGCCAGTAGTATAGTCGGGGGGCCCCAGCATTTT.

The chain joins TRBV9 to TRBJ1-1; no definite D call. CDR3 length equals 13 residues. Germline CDR1 is SGDLS and CDR2 is YYNGEE. V was shortened by 4 bases and J by 4 bases, with 11 bases between the two germline ends. CDR3 sequence: CASSPGMGTEAFF. In DNA, the CDR3 is TGTGCCAGCAGCCCAGGTATGGGCACTGAAGCTTTCTTT. Using reference TRBV9 and TRBJ1-1 for the parts outside the CDR3, the full variable domain is DSGVTQTPKHLITATGQRVTLRCSPRSGDLSVYWYQQSLDQGLQFLIQYYNGEERAKGNILERFSAQQFPDLHSELNLSSLELGDSALYFCASSPGMGTEAFFGQGTRLTVV.

This clone was observed once. The chain employs TRBV19 and TRBJ1-6; TRBD1 aligns across 7 bases. Losses at the gene ends were 3 bases for V and 7 bases for J; bases not matched to a gene: 6. Germline assignment: CDR1 LNHDA and CDR2 SQIVND (reference sequence). CDR3 length: 15 amino acids. CDR3 sequence reads: CASSISGTVNSPLHF. Written as DNA, the CDR3 is TGTGCCAGTAGTATCTCCGGGACAGTGAATTCACCCCTCCACTTT.